This record concerns one TCR beta chain sequence. In assigning cohorts, the study relied on participant-reported clinical history. Recovered status applied to Cohort 3 donors who had two consecutive negative PCRs. It also applied to those with clearance or with symptom resolution. The data derive from a study of blood T cell repertoires in COVID-19. At the level of the study: Collection of acute and convalescent COVID-19 samples took place in the United States, Italy and Spain.

CDR1 is LNHNV, CDR2 YYDKDF, per germline (reference sequence). There are 17 residues in the CDR3. The J segment lost 2 bases and the V segment lost 2 bases, leaving 8 bases of the junction unmatched. Generated by immunoSEQ multiplex PCR, the TCRdb table keeps only in-frame clones and is missing some. The sample consists of around 400,000 clones, 83% of them appearing once. This receptor was taken from a woman aged 50 to 65 who had recovered from COVID-19. Sample: PBMCs or T cells enriched from blood (not recorded which). V and J are TRBV15 and TRBJ1-3, with 8 bases fitting TRBD1. CDR3 nucleotide sequence: TGTGCCACCAGCAGAACAACAGGGGGAGGTACTGGAAACACCATATATTTT. Translating gives CATSRTTGGGTGNTIYF.